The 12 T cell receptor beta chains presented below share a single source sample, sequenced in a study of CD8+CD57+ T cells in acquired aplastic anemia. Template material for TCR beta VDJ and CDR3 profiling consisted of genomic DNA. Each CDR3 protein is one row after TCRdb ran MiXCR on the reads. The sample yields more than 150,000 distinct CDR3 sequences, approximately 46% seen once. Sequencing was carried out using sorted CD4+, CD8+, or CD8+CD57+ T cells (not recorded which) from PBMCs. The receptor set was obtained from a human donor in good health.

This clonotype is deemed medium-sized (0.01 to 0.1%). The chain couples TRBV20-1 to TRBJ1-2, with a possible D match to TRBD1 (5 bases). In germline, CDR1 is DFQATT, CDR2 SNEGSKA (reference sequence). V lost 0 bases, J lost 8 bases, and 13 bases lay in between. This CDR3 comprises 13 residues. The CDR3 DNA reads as TGCAGTGCTAGAGATCCAGGGAGCCTAGGCTACACCTTC. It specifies CSARDPGSLGYTF.

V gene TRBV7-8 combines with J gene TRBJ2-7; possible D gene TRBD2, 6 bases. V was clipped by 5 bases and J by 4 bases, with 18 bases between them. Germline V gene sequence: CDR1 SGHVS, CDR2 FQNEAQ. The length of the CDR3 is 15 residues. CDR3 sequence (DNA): TGTGCCAGCAGCCGCCCGCCCGAGGGGAGGTACGAGCAGTACTTC. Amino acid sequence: CASSRPPEGRYEQYF.

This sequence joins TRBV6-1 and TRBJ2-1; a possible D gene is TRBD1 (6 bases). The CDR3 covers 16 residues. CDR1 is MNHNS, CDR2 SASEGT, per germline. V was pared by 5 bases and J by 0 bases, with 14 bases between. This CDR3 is CASSPTDRGSYNEQFF. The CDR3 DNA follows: TGTGCCAGCAGTCCTACGGACAGAGGCTCCTACAATGAGCAGTTCTTC.

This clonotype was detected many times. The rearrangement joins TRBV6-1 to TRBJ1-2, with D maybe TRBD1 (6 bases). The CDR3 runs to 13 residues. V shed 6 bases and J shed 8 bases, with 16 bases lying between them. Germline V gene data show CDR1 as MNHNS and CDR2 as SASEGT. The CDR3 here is CASSPRQASGYTF. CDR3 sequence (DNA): TGTGCCAGCAGCCCCAGACAGGCCAGCGGCTACACCTTC.

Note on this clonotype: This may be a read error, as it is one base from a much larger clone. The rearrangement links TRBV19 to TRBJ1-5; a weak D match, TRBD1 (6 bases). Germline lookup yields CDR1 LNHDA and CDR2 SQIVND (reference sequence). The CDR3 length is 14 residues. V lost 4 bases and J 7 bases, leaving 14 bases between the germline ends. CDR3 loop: CASSTDGGPQPQHF. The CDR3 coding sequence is TGTGCCAGTAGTACAGATGGGGGCCCCCAGCCCCAGCATTTT.

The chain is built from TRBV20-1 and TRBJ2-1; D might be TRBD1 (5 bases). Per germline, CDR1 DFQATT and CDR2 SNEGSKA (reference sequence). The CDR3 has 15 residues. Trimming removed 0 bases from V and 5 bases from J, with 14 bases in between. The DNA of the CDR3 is TGCAGTGCTAGAGATGTCCAGGGTGGCCACAATGAGCAGTTCTTC. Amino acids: CSARDVQGGHNEQFF.

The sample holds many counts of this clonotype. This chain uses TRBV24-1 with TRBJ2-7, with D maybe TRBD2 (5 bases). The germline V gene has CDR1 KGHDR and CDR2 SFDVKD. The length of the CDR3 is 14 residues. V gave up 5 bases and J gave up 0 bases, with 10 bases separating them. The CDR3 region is CATSGGGHSYEQYF. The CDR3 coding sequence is TGTGCCACCAGTGGTGGCGGGCACTCCTACGAGCAGTACTTC.

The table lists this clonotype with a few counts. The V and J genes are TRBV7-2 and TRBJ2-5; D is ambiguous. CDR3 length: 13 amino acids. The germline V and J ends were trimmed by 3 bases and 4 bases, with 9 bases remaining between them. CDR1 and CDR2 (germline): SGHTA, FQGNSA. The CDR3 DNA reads TGTGCCAGCAGCTTCAGACGTTCAGAGACCCAGTACTTC. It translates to CASSFRRSETQYF.

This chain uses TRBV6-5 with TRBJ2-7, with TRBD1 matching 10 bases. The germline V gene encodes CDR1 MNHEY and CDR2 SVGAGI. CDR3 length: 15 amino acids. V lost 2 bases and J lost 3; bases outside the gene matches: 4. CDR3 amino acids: CASSYGTGDYYEQYF. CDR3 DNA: TGTGCCAGCAGTTACGGGACAGGGGATTACTACGAGCAGTACTTC.

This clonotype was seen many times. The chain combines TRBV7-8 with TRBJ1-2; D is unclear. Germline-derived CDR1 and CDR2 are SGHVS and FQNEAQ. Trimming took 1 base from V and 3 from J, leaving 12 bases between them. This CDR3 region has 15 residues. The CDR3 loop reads CASSLVSWVDYGYTF. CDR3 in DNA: TGTGCCAGCAGCTTAGTGTCCTGGGTGGACTATGGCTACACCTTC.

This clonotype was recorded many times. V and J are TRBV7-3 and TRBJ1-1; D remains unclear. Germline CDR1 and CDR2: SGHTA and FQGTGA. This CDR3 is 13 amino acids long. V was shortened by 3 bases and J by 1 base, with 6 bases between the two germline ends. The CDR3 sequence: CASSFSENTEAFF. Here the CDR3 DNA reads TGTGCCAGCAGCTTTAGCGAGAACACTGAAGCTTTCTTT.

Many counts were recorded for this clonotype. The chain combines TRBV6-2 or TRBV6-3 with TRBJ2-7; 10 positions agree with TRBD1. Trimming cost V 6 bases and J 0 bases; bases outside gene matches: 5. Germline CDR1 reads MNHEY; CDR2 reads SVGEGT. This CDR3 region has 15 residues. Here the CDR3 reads CASRDRGLTSYEQYF. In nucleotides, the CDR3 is TGTGCCAGCAGAGACAGGGGGCTTACCTCCTACGAGCAGTACTTC.